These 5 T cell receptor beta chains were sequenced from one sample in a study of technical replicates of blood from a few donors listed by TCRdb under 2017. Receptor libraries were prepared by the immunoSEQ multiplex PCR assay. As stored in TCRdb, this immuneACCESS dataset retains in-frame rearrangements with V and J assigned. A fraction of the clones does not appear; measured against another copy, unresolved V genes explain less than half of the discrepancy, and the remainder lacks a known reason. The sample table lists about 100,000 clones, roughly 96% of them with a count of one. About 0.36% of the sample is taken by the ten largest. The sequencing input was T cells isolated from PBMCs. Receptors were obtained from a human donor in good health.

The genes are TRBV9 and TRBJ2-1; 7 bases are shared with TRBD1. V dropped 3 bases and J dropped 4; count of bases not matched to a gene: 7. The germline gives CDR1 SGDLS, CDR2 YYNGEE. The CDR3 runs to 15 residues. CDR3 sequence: CASSGPGQPYNEQFF. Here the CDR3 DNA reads TGTGCCAGCAGCGGACCGGGACAGCCATACAATGAGCAGTTCTTC.

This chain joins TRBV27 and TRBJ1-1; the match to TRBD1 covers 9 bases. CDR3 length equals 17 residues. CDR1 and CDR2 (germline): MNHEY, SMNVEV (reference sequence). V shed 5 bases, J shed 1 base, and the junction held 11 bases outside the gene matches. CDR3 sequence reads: CASSRGQGQARNTEAFF. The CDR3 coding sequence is TGTGCCAGCAGTCGGGGACAGGGACAAGCTAGGAACACTGAAGCTTTCTTT.

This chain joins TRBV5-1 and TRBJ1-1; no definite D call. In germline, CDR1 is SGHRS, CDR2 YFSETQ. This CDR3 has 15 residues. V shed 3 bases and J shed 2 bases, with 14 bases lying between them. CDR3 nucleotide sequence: TGCGCCAGCAGCTCCTCGATACAAACCAACACTGAAGCTTTCTTT. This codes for CASSSSIQTNTEAFF.

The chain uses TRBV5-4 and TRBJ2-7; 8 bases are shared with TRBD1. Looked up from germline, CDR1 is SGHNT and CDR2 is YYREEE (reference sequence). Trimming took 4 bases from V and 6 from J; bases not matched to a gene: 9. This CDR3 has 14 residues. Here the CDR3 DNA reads TGTGCCAGCAGCCCGACAGGGGAGGCCGCCGAGCAGTACTTC. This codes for CASSPTGEAAEQYF.

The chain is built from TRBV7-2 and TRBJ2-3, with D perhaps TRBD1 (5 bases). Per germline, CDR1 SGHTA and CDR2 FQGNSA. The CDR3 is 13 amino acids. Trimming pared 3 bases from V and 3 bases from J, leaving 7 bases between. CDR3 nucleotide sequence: TGTGCCAGCAGCTTCCCAGGGACAGATACGCAGTATTTT. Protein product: CASSFPGTDTQYF.